The T cell receptor beta chain described here comes from a study of OX40 agonist ivuxolimab in advanced cancers. Study observations and caveats: What antigens the expanded peripheral T cells recognized was never established.

Blood specimens came from baseline, cycle 4 day 1, and cycle 7 day 1. The CDR3 is 11 amino acids. The germline CDR1 and CDR2 sequences are MNHEY and SVGAGI. Only one count was recorded for this clone. The antigen is undetermined. One junction end disagrees with the germline gene, perhaps due to a read error. TCRdb's table, derived via immunoSEQ multiplex PCR, lists solely in-frame clones and lacks some. The repertoire holds 100,000 to 120,000 clones, with about nine tenths as singletons. V and J are TRBV6-5 and TRBJ1-2, with no clear D. The clonotype comes from an adult with an advanced solid tumor such as melanoma, head and neck, liver or kidney cancer. The material was CD4+ or CD8+ T cells sorted from blood, obtained in a trial of the OX40 agonist ivuxolimab. The CDR3 nucleotides are TGTGCCAGCAGTTACTCGGACTTTCGTACATTC. It encodes CASSYSDFRTF.